A single sample gave rise to the 14 T cell receptor beta chains below, sequenced in a study of CD8 T cells in ankylosing spondylitis. Using its own MiXCR run on the 5' RACE reads, TCRdb lists one record per CDR3 protein. Found here are some 52,000 distinct CDR3 sequences, approximately 7% of them singletons; the top ten hold roughly 8.1%. The sample was blood, either unsorted or a sorted T cell fraction (not recorded which). The receptors were sampled from a female donor with ankylosing spondylitis or in good health (not recorded which).

V gene TRBV29-1 combines with J gene TRBJ1-2; D is undetermined. Germline lookup yields CDR1 SQVTM and CDR2 ANQGSEA. The CDR3 extends over 11 amino acids. Trimming took 3 bases from V and 6 from J, leaving 8 bases between them. The CDR3 DNA reads as TGCAGCGTTGACAACGAGGATGGCTACACCTTC. This gives the protein CSVDNEDGYTF.

This clonotype showed up many times. V is TRBV3-1 and J is TRBJ2-7, with D uncertain. The germline V and J ends were trimmed by 1 base and 3 bases, with 4 bases remaining between them. The CDR3 covers 12 residues. Germline V gives CDR1 LGHDT, CDR2 YNNKEL (reference sequence). CDR3 amino acids: CASSQGDYEQYV. The CDR3 bases are TGTGCCAGCAGCCAAGGGGACTACGAGCAGTACGTC.

This clonotype has just a few counts. The V and J genes are TRBV7-9 and TRBJ2-5; 7 bases agree with TRBD1. The CDR3 covers 15 residues. With V trimmed by 3 bases and J by 0 bases, 4 bases remained unmatched. Germline loops: CDR1 SEHNR, CDR2 FQNEAQ (reference sequence). CDR3 sequence: CASSFKGGYQETQYF. CDR3 nucleotides: TGTGCCAGCAGCTTTAAAGGGGGCTACCAAGAGACCCAGTACTTC.

This clonotype was picked up one time. This chain links TRBV2 with TRBJ2-3, with D perhaps TRBD1 or TRBD2 (5 bases each). Looked up from germline, CDR1 is SNHLY and CDR2 is FYNNEI. The V end was cut by 1 base, the J end by 4 bases, with 9 bases between. This CDR3 region has 14 residues. CDR3 sequence: CASSEGLGPDTQYF. CDR3 DNA: TGTGCCAGCAGTGAAGGACTGGGACCAGATACGCAGTATTTT.

This clonotype was seen a few times. V and J are TRBV20-1 and TRBJ1-5; D is unresolved. Germline CDR1 DFQATT, CDR2 SNEGSKA (reference sequence). The ends were cut back, 6 bases at V and 2 bases at J, with 11 bases in the middle. The CDR3 has 13 amino acids. CDR3 in DNA: TGCAGTGCGCGGACCGACGGCAATCAGCCCCAGCATTTT. Protein product: CSARTDGNQPQHF.

This clonotype was observed many times. The chain recombines TRBV29-1 with TRBJ2-1; 9 nucleotides agree with TRBD2. This CDR3 has 12 residues. Germline V gives CDR1 SQVTM, CDR2 ANQGSEA. The CDR3: CSLAGPYNEQFF. The CDR3 coding sequence is TGCTCTCTAGCGGGGCCTTACAATGAGCAGTTCTTC.

This clonotype has at least ten counts. The chain joins TRBV18 to TRBJ2-7; tentatively, D is TRBD2 (5 bases). The CDR3 contains 15 residues. Looked up from germline, CDR1 is KGHSH and CDR2 is LQKENI. Trimming took off 3 bases at V and 0 bases at J, with 12 bases between the two ends. CDR3 amino acids: CASSPAAGNSYEQYV. The CDR3 DNA is TGTGCCAGCTCACCCGCAGCCGGGAACTCCTACGAGCAGTACGTC.

The table lists this clonotype with many counts. The chain is built from TRBV5-1 and TRBJ2-5; 10 bases are a match to TRBD2. Germline CDR1 is SGHRS and CDR2 is YFSETQ. The CDR3 runs 16 residues. Germline trimming cut 3 bases from V and 0 bases from J; bases unmatched to any gene: 5. DNA of the CDR3: TGCGCCAGCAGCTGGTCTAGCGGGGGCAACCAAGAGACCCAGTACTTC. As protein: CASSWSSGGNQETQYF.

This clonotype was observed at least ten times. This sequence joins TRBV10-3 and TRBJ2-1; TRBD2 matches at 8 bases. The trim removed 5 bases at V and 5 bases at J, leaving 8 bases unmatched. The CDR3 extends over 15 amino acids. The germline gives CDR1 ENHRY, CDR2 SYGVKD. The DNA for the CDR3 is TGTGCCATCAGTCCCCGCATCGGGGGGGACAATGAGCAGTTCTTC. Translated: CAISPRIGGDNEQFF.

Many counts were recorded for this clonotype. V usage is TRBV7-2 and J usage is TRBJ2-3; 7 bases align to TRBD2. The CDR3 consists of 16 residues. Unmatched junction bases numbered 11, after V lost 5 bases and J lost 3 bases. Germline loops: CDR1 SGHTA, CDR2 FQGNSA. CDR3 residues: CASSPSAGVGTDTQYF. CDR3 DNA: TGTGCCAGCAGCCCCTCTGCGGGGGTAGGTACAGATACGCAGTATTTT. The full variable domain, with the rest looked up from reference TRBV7-2 and TRBJ2-3, is GAGVSQSPSNKVTEKGKDVELRCDPISGHTALYWYRQSLGQGLEFLIYFQGNSAPDKSGLPSDRFSAERTGGSVSTLTIQRTQQEDSAVYLCASSPSAGVGTDTQYFGPGTRLTVL.

This sequence joins TRBV11-2 and TRBJ2-7; 9 nucleotides align to TRBD1. Germline trimming cut 5 bases from V and 4 bases from J; bases unmatched to any gene: 9. This CDR3 is 15 amino acids long. The V gene's germline CDR1 is SGHAT and CDR2 FQNNGV. Here the CDR3 DNA reads TGTGCCAGCAGCCGACAGGGGGGGGCTTGGTACGAGCAGTACTTC. Protein: CASSRQGGAWYEQYF.

This clonotype was recorded at least ten times. V gene TRBV12-3 or TRBV12-4 combines with J gene TRBJ1-5; possible D gene TRBD1, 6 bases. Deletions cut 5 bases from V and 9 bases from J, with 14 bases between. This CDR3 contains 13 residues. As DNA, the CDR3 is TGTGCCAGCAGTACGGACAGCTGGGCGCCCCAGCATTTT. This codes for CASSTDSWAPQHF.

The sample holds many counts of this clonotype. The CDR3 sequence: CASRIMQGTGWNTGELFF. CDR3 nucleotide sequence: TGTGCCAGCCGGATTATGCAGGGGACAGGGTGGAACACCGGGGAGCTGTTTTTT. The chain uses TRBV7-2 and TRBJ2-2; 9 nucleotides line up with TRBD1. V gave up 8 bases and J gave up 1 base; unmatched junction bases: 14. The CDR3 is 18 amino acids. The V gene's germline CDR1 is SGHTA and CDR2 FQGNSA.

This clonotype was seen repeatedly, ten times or more. The chain combines TRBV11-2 with TRBJ1-1; D gene uncertain. Deletions cut 1 base from V and 2 bases from J, with 8 bases between. There are 14 residues in the CDR3. The V gene's germline CDR1 is SGHAT and CDR2 FQNNGV. CDR3 DNA sequence: TGTGCCAGCAGCTTAGGAGCCAGAAACACTGAAGCTTTCTTT. Its protein is CASSLGARNTEAFF.